The 13 T cell receptor beta chains presented below share a single source sample, sequenced in a study of CXCR3-negative and CXCR3-positive naive CD8 T cells. Regarding the study as a whole: The study found more hydrophobic TRB CDR3s in CXCR3-positive naive cells than in CXCR3-negative naive cells.

The libraries of TRB cDNA were prepared using 5' RACE with UMI labels. With the 5' RACE reads reprocessed, TCRdb shows one record per CDR3 protein and no DNA. This sample's table has about 51,000 distinct CDR3 sequences. No antigen has been assigned to these receptors. Sequenced input: naive CXCR3+ CD8+ T cells from blood. The subset here: CD45RO-CCR7+CD27+CD95- naive CD8+ T cells expressing CXCR3 (TNR3+). These receptor sequences come from a human donor in good health. Some clones in this sample may be carry-over from other donors' samples.

J is TRBJ2-1 and V is TRBV29-1. The CDR3 length is 13 residues. CDR1 and CDR2 from the germline V gene are SQVTM and ANQGSEA. CDR3 residues: CSVEGAGVDEQFF.

This CDR3 reads CASSQSTGVWDYEQYF. The chain joins TRBV7-9 to TRBJ2-7; TCRdb returns TRBD1, unconfirmable since there is no DNA. Germline-derived CDR1 and CDR2 are SEHNR and FQNEAQ (reference sequence). The CDR3 has 16 residues.

The genes are TRBV2 and TRBJ2-7. Germline CDR1 SNHLY, CDR2 FYNNEI. The CDR3 is 14 residues long. CDR3 in amino acids: CASSERGSVYEQYF. Together with reference TRBV2 and TRBJ2-7, the CDR3 gives the full variable domain: EPEVTQTPSHQVTQMGQEVILRCVPISNHLYFYWYRQILGQKVEFLVSFYNNEISEKSEIFDDQFSVERPDGSNFTLKIRSTKLEDSAMYFCASSERGSVYEQYFGPGTRLTVT.

The chain is built from TRBV5-1 and TRBJ2-3; TCRdb lists TRBD2, though no DNA is available to test this call. Germline V CDR1 and CDR2: SGHRS, YFSETQ. This CDR3 contains 18 residues. The CDR3 reads CASSLRLAGGLSTDTQYF.

V usage is TRBV7-2 and J usage is TRBJ1-1. CDR3 length: 13 residues. The germline V gene has CDR1 SGHTA and CDR2 FQGNSA. CDR3 amino acids: CASSLLRNTEAFF.

The rearrangement uses TRBV15 and TRBJ2-3; TCRdb calls TRBD1, which cannot be checked without DNA. Germline assignment: CDR1 LNHNV and CDR2 YYDKDF (reference sequence). There are 19 residues in the CDR3. The CDR3 here is CATSREPPDTGWSTDTQYF.

V usage is TRBV23-1 and J usage is TRBJ1-6; there is no DNA to check the TCRdb D call of TRBD1. TRBV23-1 is noted as an ORF with a role that remains uncertain. This CDR3 has 16 residues. The CDR3 reads CASSRDTHQVHSPLHF.

J is TRBJ2-1 and V is TRBV28; the D call from TCRdb, TRBD1, cannot be confirmed without DNA. CDR1 and CDR2 (germline): MDHEN, SYDVKM. The CDR3 consists of 12 residues. The CDR3 sequence: CASSPPGQGEFF.

V is TRBV27 and J is TRBJ1-1. This CDR3 region has 14 residues. CDR1 and CDR2 (germline): MNHEY, SMNVEV (reference sequence). CDR3 protein: CASSSGFGNTEAFF.

The J gene is TRBJ2-1, the V gene TRBV12-3 or TRBV12-4; TCRdb picks TRBD1, but there is no DNA to check that call. The CDR3 has 14 amino acids. The CDR3 loop reads CASSSRDRYNEQFF.

J is TRBJ2-7 and V is TRBV7-2; the D call of TRBD2 rests on TCRdb alone, since no DNA is present to check it. The CDR3 covers 13 residues. Germline loops: CDR1 SGHTA, CDR2 FQGNSA. The CDR3: CASRAGLIYEQYF. The whole variable domain, remainder taken from reference TRBV7-2 and TRBJ2-7, is GAGVSQSPSNKVTEKGKDVELRCDPISGHTALYWYRQSLGQGLEFLIYFQGNSAPDKSGLPSDRFSAERTGGSVSTLTIQRTQQEDSAVYLCASRAGLIYEQYFGPGTRLTVT.

V and J are TRBV19 and TRBJ2-1. CDR1 is LNHDA, CDR2 SQIVND, per germline (reference sequence). This CDR3 spans 13 amino acids. The CDR3 protein is CASSISAYNEQFF.

The V gene is TRBV7-9, the J gene TRBJ2-1; TCRdb's D gene call, TRBD1, goes unchecked for lack of DNA. The CDR3 is made up of 15 amino acids. Germline lookup yields CDR1 SEHNR and CDR2 FQNEAQ (reference sequence). The CDR3 sequence is CASSFSGGGYNEQFF.